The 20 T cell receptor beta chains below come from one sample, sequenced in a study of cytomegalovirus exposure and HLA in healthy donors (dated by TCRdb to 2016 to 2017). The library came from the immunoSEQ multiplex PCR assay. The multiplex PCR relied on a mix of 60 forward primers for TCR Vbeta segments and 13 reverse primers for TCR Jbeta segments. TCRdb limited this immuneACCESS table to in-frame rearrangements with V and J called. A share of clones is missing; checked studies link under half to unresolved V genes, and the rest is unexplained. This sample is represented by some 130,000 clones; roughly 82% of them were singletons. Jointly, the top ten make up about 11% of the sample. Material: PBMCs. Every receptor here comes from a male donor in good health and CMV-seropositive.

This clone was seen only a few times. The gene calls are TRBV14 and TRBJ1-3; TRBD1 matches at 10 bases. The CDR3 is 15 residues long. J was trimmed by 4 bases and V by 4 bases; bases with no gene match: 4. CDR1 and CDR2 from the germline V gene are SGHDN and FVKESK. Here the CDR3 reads CASSLGQGNGNTIYF. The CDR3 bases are TGTGCCAGCAGCCTGGGACAGGGGAACGGAAACACCATATATTTT.

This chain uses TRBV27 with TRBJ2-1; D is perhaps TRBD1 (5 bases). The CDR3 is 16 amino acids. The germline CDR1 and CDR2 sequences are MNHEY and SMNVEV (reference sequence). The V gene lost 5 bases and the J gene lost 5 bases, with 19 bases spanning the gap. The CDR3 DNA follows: TGTGCCAGCAGTAACCCAGGGTGGAATAGGGACAATGAGCAGTTCTTC. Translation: CASSNPGWNRDNEQFF.

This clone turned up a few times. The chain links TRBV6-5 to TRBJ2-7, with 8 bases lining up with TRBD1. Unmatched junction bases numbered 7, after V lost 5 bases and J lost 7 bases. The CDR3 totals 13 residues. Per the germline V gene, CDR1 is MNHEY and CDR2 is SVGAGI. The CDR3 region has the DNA TGTGCCAGCAGTGTCAGGGGGCGCGGGGAGCAGTACTTC. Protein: CASSVRGRGEQYF.

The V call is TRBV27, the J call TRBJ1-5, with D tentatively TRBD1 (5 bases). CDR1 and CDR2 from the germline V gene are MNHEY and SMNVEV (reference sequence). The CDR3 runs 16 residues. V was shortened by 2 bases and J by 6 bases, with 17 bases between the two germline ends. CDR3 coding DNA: TGTGCCAGCAGTTTAATGGCACCCAGGGTAGGTCAGCCCCAGCATTTT. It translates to CASSLMAPRVGQPQHF.

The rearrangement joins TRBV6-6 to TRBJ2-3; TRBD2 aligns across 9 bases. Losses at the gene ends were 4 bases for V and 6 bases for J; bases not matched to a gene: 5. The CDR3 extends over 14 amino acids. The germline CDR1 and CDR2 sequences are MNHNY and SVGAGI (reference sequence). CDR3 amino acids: CASSLRREGDTQYF. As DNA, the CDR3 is TGTGCCAGCAGTTTGCGGCGGGAGGGGGATACGCAGTATTTT.

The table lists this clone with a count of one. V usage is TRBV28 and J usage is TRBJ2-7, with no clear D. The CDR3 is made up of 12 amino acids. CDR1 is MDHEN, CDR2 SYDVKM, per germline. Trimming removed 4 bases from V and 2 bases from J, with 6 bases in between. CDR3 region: CASSSTAYEQYF. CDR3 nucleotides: TGTGCCAGCAGTTCCACAGCCTACGAGCAGTACTTC.

This chain's CDR3 is CASSLDPSGVLNTEAFF. The CDR3 DNA reads as TGTGCCAGCAGCTTAGATCCTTCGGGGGTTCTGAACACTGAAGCTTTCTTT. V is TRBV11-2 and J is TRBJ1-1; perhaps TRBD1 as D (5 bases). Germline CDR1 is SGHAT and CDR2 is FQNNGV. The CDR3 sequence is 17 residues long. With 0 bases removed from V and 0 bases from J, the gap between germline ends came to 14 bases.

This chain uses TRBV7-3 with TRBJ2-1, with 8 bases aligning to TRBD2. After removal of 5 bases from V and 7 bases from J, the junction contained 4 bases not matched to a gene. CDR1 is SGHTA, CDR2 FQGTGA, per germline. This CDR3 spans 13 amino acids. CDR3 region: CASSEAGGNEQFF. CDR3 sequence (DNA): TGTGCCAGCAGCGAGGCGGGAGGTAATGAGCAGTTCTTC.

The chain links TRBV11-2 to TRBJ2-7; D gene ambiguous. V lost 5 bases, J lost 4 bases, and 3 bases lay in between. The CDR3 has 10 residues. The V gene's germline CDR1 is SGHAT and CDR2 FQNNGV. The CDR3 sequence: CASSEYEQYF. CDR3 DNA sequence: TGTGCCAGCAGCGAGTACGAGCAGTACTTC.

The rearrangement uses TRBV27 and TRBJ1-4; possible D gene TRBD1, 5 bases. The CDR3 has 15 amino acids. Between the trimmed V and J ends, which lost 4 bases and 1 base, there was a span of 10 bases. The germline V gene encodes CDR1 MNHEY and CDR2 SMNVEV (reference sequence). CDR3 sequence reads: CASSSLGRTNEKLFF. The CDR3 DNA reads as TGTGCCAGCAGTTCACTGGGGCGAACTAATGAAAAACTGTTTTTT. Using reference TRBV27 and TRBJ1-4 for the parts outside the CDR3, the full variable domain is EAQVTQNPRYLITVTGKKLTVTCSQNMNHEYMSWYRQDPGLGLRQIYYSMNVEVTDKGDVPEGYKVSRKEKRNFPLILESPSPNQTSLYFCASSSLGRTNEKLFFGSGTQLSVL.

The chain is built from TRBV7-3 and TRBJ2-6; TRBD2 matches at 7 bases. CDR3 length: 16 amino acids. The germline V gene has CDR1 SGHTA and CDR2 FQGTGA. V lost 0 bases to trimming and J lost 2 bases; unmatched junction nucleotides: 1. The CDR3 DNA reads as TGTGCCAGCAGCTTAACGGGAGGGCCTGGGGCCAACGTCCTGACTTTC. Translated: CASSLTGGPGANVLTF.

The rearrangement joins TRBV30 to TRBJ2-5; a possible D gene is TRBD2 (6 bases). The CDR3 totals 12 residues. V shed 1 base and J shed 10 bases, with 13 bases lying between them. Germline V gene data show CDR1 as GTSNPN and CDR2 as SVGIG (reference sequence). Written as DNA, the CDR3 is TGTGCCTGGAGTGCCGGGACTCCCCACCAGTACTTC. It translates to CAWSAGTPHQYF.

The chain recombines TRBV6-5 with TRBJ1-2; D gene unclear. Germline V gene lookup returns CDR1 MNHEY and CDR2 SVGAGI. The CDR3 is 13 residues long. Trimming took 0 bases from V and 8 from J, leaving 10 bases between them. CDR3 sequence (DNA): TGTGCCAGCAGTTACTCGAGATCCCACGGCTACACCTTC. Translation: CASSYSRSHGYTF.

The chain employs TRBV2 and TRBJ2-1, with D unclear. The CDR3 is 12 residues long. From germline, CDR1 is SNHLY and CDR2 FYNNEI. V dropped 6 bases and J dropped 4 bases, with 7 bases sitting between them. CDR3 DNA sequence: TGTGCCAGCAGCCTCGTATACAATGAGCAGTTCTTC. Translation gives CASSLVYNEQFF.

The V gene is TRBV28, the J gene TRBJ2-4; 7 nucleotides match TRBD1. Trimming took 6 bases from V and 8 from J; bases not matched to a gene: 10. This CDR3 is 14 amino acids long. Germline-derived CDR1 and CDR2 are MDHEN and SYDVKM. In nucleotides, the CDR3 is TGTGCCAGCAGCCGGCCACGGGACAGACACATTCAGTACTTC. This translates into CASSRPRDRHIQYF.

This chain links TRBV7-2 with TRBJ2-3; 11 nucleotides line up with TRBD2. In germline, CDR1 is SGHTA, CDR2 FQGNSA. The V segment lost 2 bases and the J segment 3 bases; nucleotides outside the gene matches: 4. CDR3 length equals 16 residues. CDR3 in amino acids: CASSLWASGRTDTQYF. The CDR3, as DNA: TGTGCCAGCAGCTTATGGGCTAGCGGGAGGACAGATACGCAGTATTTT.

CDR3 DNA: TGTGCCAGCAGCCCCAACTGGGACCTGACAGGGGAGAACACCGGGGAGCTGTTTTTT. Protein product: CASSPNWDLTGENTGELFF. The chain joins TRBV11-3 to TRBJ2-2, with 8 bases fitting TRBD1. The germline gives CDR1 SGHNT, CDR2 YENEEA. The V segment lost 5 bases and the J segment 1 base; nucleotides outside the gene matches: 15. The CDR3 runs 19 residues.

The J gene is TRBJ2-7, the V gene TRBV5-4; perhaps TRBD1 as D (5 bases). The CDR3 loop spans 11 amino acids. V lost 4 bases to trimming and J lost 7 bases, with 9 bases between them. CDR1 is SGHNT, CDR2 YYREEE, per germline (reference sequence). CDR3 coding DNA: TGTGCCAGCAGCCTCCAGGGAGAGCAGTACTTC. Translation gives CASSLQGEQYF.

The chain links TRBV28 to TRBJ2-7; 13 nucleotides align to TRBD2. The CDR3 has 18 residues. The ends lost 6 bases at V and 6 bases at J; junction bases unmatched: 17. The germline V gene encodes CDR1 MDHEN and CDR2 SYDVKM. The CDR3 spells CASSPSGGTSGIRGEQYF. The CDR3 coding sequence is TGTGCCAGCAGCCCATCGGGCGGGACTAGCGGGATACGGGGCGAGCAGTACTTC. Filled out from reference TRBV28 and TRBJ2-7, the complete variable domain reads DVKVTQSSRYLVKRTGEKVFLECVQDMDHENMFWYRQDPGLGLRLIYFSYDVKMKEKGDIPEGYSVSREKKERFSLILESASTNQTSMYLCASSPSGGTSGIRGEQYFGPGTRLTVT.

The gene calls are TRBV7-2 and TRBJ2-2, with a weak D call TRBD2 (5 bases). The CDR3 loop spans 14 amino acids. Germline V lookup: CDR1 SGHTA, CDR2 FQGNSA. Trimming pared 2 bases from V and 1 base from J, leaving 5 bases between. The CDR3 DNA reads TGTGCCAGCAGCTTAAGCGGGAACACCGGGGAGCTGTTTTTT. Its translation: CASSLSGNTGELFF.